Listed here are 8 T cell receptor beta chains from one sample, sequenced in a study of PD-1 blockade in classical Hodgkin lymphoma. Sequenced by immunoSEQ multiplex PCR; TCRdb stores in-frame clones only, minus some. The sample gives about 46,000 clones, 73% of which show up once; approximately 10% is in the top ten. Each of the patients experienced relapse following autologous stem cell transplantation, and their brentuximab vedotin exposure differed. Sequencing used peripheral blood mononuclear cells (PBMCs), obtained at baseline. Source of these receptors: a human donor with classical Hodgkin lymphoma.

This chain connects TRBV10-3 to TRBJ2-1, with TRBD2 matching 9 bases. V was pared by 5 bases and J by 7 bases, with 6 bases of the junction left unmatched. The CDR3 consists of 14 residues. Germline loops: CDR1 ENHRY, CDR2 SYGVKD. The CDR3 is CAISPGLAMNEQFF. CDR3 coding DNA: TGTGCCATCAGTCCGGGACTAGCCATGAATGAGCAGTTCTTC.

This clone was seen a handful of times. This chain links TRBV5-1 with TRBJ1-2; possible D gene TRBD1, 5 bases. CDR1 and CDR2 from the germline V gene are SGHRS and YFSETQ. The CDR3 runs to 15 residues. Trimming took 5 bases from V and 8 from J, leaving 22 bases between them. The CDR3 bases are TGCGCCAGCAGGTTTTCTCCCATGGAAGGGGAGGGCTACACCTTC. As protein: CASRFSPMEGEGYTF. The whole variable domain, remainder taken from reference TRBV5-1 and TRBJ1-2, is KAGVTQTPRYLIKTRGQQVTLSCSPISGHRSVSWYQQTPGQGLQFLFEYFSETQRNKGNFPGRFSGRQFSNSRSEMNVSTLELGDSALYLCASRFSPMEGEGYTFGSGTRLTVV.

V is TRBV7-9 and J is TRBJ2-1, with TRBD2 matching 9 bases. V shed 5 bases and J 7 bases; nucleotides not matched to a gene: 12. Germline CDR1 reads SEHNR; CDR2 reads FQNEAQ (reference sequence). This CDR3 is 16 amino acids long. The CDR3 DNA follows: TGTGCCAGCAGCCTAGTAAAGAGCGGGGGGTCTAATGAGCAGTTCTTC. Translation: CASSLVKSGGSNEQFF.

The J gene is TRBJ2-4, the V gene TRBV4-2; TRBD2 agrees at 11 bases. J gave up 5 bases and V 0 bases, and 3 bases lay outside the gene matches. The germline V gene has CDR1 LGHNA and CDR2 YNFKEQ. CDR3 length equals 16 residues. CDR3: CASSQDMTSGENIQYF. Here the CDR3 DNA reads TGTGCCAGCAGCCAAGATATGACTAGCGGGGAAAACATTCAGTACTTC.

CDR3 nucleotides: TGTGCCAGCAGCTTGGACAGACAACCTTATGGCTACACCTTC. Protein: CASSLDRQPYGYTF. The chain carries TRBV5-6 and TRBJ1-2, with D unclear. The ends were cut back, 0 bases at V and 5 bases at J, with 11 bases in the middle. The CDR3 sequence is 14 residues long. In germline, CDR1 is SGHDT, CDR2 YYEEEE.

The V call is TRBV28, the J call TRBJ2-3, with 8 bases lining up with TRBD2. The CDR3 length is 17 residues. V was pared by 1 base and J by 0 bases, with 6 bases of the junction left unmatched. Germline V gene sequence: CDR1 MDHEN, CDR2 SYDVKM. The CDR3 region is CASSLSERGISTDTQYF. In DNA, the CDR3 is TGTGCCAGCAGTTTATCGGAGCGGGGGATCAGCACAGATACGCAGTATTTT. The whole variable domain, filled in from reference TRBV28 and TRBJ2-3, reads DVKVTQSSRYLVKRTGEKVFLECVQDMDHENMFWYRQDPGLGLRLIYFSYDVKMKEKGDIPEGYSVSREKKERFSLILESASTNQTSMYLCASSLSERGISTDTQYFGPGTRLTVL.

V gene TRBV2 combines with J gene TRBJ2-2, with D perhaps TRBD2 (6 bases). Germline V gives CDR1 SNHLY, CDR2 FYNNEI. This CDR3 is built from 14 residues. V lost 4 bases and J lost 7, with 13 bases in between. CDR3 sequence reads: CASSGREFGGELFF. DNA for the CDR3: TGTGCCAGCAGTGGGAGGGAATTCGGCGGGGAGCTGTTTTTT.

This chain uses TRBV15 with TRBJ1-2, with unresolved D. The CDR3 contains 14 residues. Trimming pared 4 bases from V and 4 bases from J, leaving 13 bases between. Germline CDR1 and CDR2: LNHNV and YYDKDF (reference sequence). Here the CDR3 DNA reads TGTGCCACCAGCACCCTGACGGACGCCTATGGCTACACCTTC. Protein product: CATSTLTDAYGYTF.